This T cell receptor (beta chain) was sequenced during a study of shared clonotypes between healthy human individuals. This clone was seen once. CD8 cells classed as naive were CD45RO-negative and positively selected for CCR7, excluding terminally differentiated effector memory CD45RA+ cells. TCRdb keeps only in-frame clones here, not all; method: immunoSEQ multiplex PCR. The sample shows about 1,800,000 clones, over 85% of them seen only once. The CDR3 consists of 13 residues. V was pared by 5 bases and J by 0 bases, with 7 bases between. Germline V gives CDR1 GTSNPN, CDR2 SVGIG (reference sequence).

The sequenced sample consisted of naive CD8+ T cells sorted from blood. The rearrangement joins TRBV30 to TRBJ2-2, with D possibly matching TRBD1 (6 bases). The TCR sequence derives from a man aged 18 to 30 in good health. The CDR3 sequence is CAWGQTNTGELFF. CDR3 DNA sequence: TGTGCCTGGGGACAGACGAACACCGGGGAGCTGTTTTTT.